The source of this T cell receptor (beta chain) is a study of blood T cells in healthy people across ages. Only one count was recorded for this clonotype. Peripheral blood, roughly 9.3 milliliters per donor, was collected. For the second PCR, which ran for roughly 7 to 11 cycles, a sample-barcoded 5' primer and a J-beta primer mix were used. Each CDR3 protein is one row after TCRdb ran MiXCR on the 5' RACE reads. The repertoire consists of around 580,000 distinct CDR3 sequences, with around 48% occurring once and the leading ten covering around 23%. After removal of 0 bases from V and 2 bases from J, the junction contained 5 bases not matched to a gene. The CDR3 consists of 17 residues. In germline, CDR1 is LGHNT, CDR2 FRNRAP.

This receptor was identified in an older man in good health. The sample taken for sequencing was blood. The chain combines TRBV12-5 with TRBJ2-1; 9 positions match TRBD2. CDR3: CASGLVRGGRAYNEQFF. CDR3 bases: TGTGCTAGTGGTTTGGTACGGGGCGGGAGGGCCTACAATGAGCAGTTCTTC.